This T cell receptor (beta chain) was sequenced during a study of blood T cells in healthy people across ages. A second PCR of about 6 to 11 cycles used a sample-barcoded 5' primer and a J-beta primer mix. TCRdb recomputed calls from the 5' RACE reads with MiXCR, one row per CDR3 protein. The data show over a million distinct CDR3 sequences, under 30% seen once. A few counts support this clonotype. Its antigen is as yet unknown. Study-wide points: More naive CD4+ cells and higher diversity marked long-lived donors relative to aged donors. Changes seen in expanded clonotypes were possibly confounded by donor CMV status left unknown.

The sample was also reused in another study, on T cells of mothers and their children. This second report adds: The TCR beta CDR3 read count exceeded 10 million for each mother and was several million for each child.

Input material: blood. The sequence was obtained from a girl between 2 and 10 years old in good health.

The CDR3 nucleotides read TGTGCCAGCAGCCGCTACGGGACAGGGGGCGCGACCGGGGAGCTGTTTTTT. Translating gives CASSRYGTGGATGELFF. This rearrangement joins TRBV3-1 to TRBJ2-2; 12 bases are a match to TRBD1. V lost 4 bases and J lost 5; bases outside the gene matches: 8. The CDR3 covers 17 residues. Germline loops: CDR1 LGHDT, CDR2 YNNKEL (reference sequence).